This T cell receptor (beta chain) was observed in a study of Graves' ophthalmopathy and Graves' hyperthyroidism. General study results and limits: From stable hyperthyroidism, ophthalmopathy was separated by a 13-signature model with about 88% sensitivity and approximately 84% specificity.

Patients were left out if they had other autoimmune diseases, uncontrolled infections, pregnancy or lactation. This clonotype was seen repeatedly, ten times or more. Its antigen remains unidentified. The TCR beta CDR3 regions underwent amplification from RNA transcripts. RT-PCR was first run with HTBI primers, then multiplex PCR in a second round. In TCRdb, the multiplex PCR reads were re-called with MiXCR into one record per CDR3 protein. The sample holds about 480,000 distinct CDR3 sequences, roughly 14% seen once. This TCR derives from a woman between 25 and 40 years old with Graves' ophthalmopathy. The source material was blood.

CDR3 sequence: CASSVAQGYQETQYF. The DNA of the CDR3 is TGTGCCAGCAGCGTAGCTCAAGGGTACCAAGAGACCCAGTACTTC. This chain joins TRBV9 and TRBJ2-5; D gene uncertain. Germline assignment: CDR1 SGDLS and CDR2 YYNGEE. The V end was cut by 0 bases, the J end by 0 bases, with 9 bases between. The CDR3 has 15 amino acids. Full variable domain (remainder filled in from reference TRBV9 and TRBJ2-5): DSGVTQTPKHLITATGQRVTLRCSPRSGDLSVYWYQQSLDQGLQFLIQYYNGEERAKGNILERFSAQQFPDLHSELNLSSLELGDSALYFCASSVAQGYQETQYFGPGTRLLVL.